The 6 T cell receptor beta chains given below trace back to one sample, sequenced in a study of cytomegalovirus exposure and HLA in healthy donors. The PCR contained 60 Vbeta and 13 Jbeta primers. Only in-frame clones appear in the TCRdb table, and some are missing; sequencing was by immunoSEQ multiplex PCR. The table lists roughly 120,000 clones, approximately 80% of them singletons. The sample comprised PBMCs. The receptors come from a man over 45 in good health and CMV-seronegative.

A remark on this clone: Relative to the germline gene, one junction end is altered; a read error may explain this. The genes are TRBV2 and TRBJ1-6; D not certain. CDR3 size: 16 residues. The germline V gene has CDR1 SNHLY and CDR2 FYNNEI. CDR3 DNA sequence: TGTGCCCGCAGTGTGTCGTCAGACAATTCAAATTCACCCCTCCACTTT. Amino acids: CARSVSSDNSNSPLHF.

The rearrangement links TRBV5-1 to TRBJ1-3; possible D gene TRBD1, 6 bases. This CDR3 comprises 15 residues. Per germline, CDR1 SGHRS and CDR2 YFSETQ. V was shortened by 4 bases and J by 4 bases, with 15 bases between the two germline ends. This CDR3 reads CASSPDWGRGNTIYF. The CDR3 DNA follows: TGCGCCAGCAGCCCAGATTGGGGGCGAGGAAACACCATATATTTT.

The chain couples TRBV11-3 to TRBJ2-2; 7 nucleotides line up with TRBD2. CDR3 length: 14 amino acids. With 0 bases clipped from V and 7 bases from J, the junction kept 2 bases outside the gene matches. CDR1 is SGHNT and CDR2 is YENEEA in the germline V gene. The CDR3 region is CASSLEGGNGELFF. CDR3 bases: TGTGCCAGCAGCTTAGAGGGGGGGAACGGGGAGCTGTTTTTT.

CDR3 residues: CASRHGQGGRNGYTF. CDR3 nucleotides: TGTGCCAGTAGGCACGGACAGGGGGGAAGGAATGGCTACACCTTC. The V and J genes are TRBV19 and TRBJ1-2, with TRBD1 identical over 10 bases. The germline CDR1 and CDR2 sequences are LNHDA and SQIVND (reference sequence). This CDR3 has 15 residues. V lost 6 bases to trimming and J lost 6 bases; unmatched junction nucleotides: 10.

V is TRBV28 and J is TRBJ1-5, with D perhaps TRBD1 (6 bases). From germline, CDR1 is MDHEN and CDR2 SYDVKM. V lost 1 base to trimming and J lost 3 bases, with 7 bases between them. This CDR3 region has 14 residues. The CDR3 DNA follows: TGTGCCAGCAGTTTATCAGGGGACAATCAGCCCCAGCATTTT. This codes for CASSLSGDNQPQHF.

A few counts support this clone. The chain combines TRBV5-1 with TRBJ2-7; TRBD2 might be the D (7 bases). Germline values: CDR1 SGHRS, CDR2 YFSETQ. The CDR3 has 16 amino acids. Trimming stripped 4 bases from V and 6 bases from J, with 23 bases between. The CDR3 bases are TGCGCCAGCAGCCAGGGATCACCTCGGGGGGCCTCCGAGCAGTACTTC. It specifies CASSQGSPRGASEQYF. Full variable domain (outside the CDR3, taken from reference TRBV5-1 and TRBJ2-7): KAGVTQTPRYLIKTRGQQVTLSCSPISGHRSVSWYQQTPGQGLQFLFEYFSETQRNKGNFPGRFSGRQFSNSRSEMNVSTLELGDSALYLCASSQGSPRGASEQYFGPGTRLTVT.